The 2 T cell receptor beta chains reported below all come from one sample, sequenced in a study of human T cells and chemical hapten exposure. Time point specified: pre-sensitization, week 0. Treatment reported: therapeutic diphenylcyclopropenone sensitization with weekly scalp DPC. One entry per CDR3 protein results from TCRdb running MiXCR on the RACE reads. The sample carries more than 300,000 distinct CDR3 sequences, 5.1% recorded once. The sample was whole blood, taken in connection with sensitization to the hapten diphenylcyclopropenone (DPC). These receptors were obtained from a woman in her forties or fifties with alopecia areata. Some clones in this sample may be carry-over from other donors' samples.

This clonotype was detected ten times or more. V and J are TRBV4-1 and TRBJ2-3; 8 bases match TRBD2. V dropped 0 bases and J dropped 0; count of bases not matched to a gene: 14. CDR1 and CDR2 (germline): MGHRA, YSYEKL. There are 20 residues in the CDR3. CDR3 loop: CASSQDRAGGAQYSTDTQYF. The CDR3 DNA sequence: TGCGCCAGCAGCCAAGATAGGGCGGGGGGCGCCCAATATAGCACAGATACGCAGTATTTT.

The sample holds many counts of this clonotype. The chain recombines TRBV5-6 with TRBJ1-1; no reliable D call. Germline assignment: CDR1 SGHDT and CDR2 YYEEEE. The V and J ends lost 5 bases and 10 bases respectively, with 12 bases between them. This CDR3 contains 11 residues. The CDR3: CASSKARGAFF. The CDR3 nucleotides are TGTGCCAGCAGTAAGGCCCGGGGAGCTTTCTTT.